This T cell receptor (beta chain) was obtained from a study of blood T cell repertoires in COVID-19. From germline, CDR1 is LGHDT and CDR2 YNNKEL (reference sequence). The length of the CDR3 is 15 residues. Trimming took 0 bases from V and 6 from J, leaving 12 bases between them. In the source study's methods: Estimation of nucleated cell counts relied on the amplification of reference gene primers. TCRdb's copy holds only in-frame clones and misses some; the assay was immunoSEQ multiplex PCR. V and J calls and clone size are as listed in that table; D and trimming were resolved from the DNA. The top ten clones hold under 30% of a sample with 30,000 to 35,000 clones, 75% to 90% of them seen once.

Sequencing input: peripheral blood. The chain recombines TRBV3-1 (or the pseudogene TRBV3-2) with TRBJ1-3; tentatively, D is TRBD1 (6 bases). The receptor was derived from a man aged 80 or over with acute or convalescent COVID-19. In DNA, the CDR3 is TGTGCCAGCAGCCAAGAGCAGGCAGGGGCAAACACCATATATTTT. It translates to CASSQEQAGANTIYF.